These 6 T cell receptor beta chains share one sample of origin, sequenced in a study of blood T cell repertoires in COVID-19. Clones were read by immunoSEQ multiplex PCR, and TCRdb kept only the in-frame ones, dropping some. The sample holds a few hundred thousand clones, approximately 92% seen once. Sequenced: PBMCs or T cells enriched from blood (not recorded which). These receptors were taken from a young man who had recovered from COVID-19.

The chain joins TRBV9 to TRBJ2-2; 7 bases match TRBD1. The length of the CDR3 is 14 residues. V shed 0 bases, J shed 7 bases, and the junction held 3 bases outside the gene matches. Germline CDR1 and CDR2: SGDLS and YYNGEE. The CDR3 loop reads CASSVEQGIGELFF. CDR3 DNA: TGTGCCAGCAGCGTAGAACAGGGGATCGGGGAGCTGTTTTTT.

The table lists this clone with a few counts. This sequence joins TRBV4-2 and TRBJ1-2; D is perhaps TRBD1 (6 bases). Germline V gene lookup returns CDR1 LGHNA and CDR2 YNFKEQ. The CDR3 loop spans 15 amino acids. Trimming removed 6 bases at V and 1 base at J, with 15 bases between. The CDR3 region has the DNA TGTGCCAGCAGTCACCGAGGGGGAAATAACTATGGCTACACCTTC. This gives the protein CASSHRGGNNYGYTF.

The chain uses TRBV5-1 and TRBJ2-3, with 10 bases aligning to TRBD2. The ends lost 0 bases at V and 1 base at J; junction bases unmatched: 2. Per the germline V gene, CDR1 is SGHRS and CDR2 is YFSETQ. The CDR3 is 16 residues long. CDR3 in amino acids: CASSLVAGGGTDTQYF. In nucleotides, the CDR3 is TGCGCCAGCAGCTTGGTAGCGGGAGGCGGCACAGATACGCAGTATTTT.

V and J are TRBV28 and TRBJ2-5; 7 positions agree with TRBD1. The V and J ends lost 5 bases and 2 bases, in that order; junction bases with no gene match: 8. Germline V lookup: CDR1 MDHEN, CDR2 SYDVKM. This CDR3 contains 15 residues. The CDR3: CASSPGQTSQETQYF. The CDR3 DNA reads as TGTGCCAGCAGTCCGGGACAGACAAGTCAAGAGACCCAGTACTTC.

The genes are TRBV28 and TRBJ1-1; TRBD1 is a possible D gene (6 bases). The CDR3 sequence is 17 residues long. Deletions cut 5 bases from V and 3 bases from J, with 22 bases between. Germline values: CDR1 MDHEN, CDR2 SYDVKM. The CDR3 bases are TGTGCCAGCAGTCCCGTCGGGAGGGGACATCAGGACACTGAAGCTTTCTTT. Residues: CASSPVGRGHQDTEAFF.

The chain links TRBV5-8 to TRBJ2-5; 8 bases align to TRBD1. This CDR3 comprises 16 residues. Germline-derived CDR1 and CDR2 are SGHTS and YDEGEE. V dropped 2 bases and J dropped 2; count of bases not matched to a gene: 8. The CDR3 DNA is TGTGCCAGCAGCTTAGGACAGGGATCACTACAAGAGACCCAGTACTTC. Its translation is CASSLGQGSLQETQYF.